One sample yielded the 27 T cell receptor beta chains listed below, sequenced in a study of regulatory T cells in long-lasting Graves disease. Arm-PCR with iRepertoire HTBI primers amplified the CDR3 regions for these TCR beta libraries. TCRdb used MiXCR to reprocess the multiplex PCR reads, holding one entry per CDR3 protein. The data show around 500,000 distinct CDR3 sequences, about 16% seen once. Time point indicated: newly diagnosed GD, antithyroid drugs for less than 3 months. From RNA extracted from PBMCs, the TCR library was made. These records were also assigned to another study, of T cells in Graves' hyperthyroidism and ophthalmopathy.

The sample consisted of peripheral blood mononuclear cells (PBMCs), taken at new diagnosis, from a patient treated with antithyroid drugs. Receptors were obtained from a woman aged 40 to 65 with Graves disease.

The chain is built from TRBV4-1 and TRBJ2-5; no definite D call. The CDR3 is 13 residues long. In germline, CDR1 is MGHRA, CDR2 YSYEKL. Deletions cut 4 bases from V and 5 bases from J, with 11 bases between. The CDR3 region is CASSPKALETQYF. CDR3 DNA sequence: TGCGCCAGCAGCCCTAAGGCACTGGAGACCCAGTACTTC.

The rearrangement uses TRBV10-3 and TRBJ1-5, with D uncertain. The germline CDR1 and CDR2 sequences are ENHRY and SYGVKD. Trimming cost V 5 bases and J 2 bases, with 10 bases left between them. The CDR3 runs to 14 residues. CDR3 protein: CAISPDGGNQPQHF. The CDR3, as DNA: TGTGCCATCAGTCCCGACGGGGGCAATCAGCCCCAGCATTTT.

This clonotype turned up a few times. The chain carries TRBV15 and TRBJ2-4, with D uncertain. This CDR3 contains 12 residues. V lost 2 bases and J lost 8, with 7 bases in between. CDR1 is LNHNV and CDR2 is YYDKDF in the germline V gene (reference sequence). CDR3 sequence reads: CATSRREDIQYF. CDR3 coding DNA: TGTGCCACCAGCAGACGCGAAGACATTCAGTACTTC.

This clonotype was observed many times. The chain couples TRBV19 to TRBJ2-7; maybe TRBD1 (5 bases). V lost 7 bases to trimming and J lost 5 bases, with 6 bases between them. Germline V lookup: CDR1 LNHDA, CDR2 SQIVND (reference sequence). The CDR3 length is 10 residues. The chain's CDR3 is CASTGNEQYF. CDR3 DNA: TGTGCCAGTACAGGGAACGAGCAGTACTTC.

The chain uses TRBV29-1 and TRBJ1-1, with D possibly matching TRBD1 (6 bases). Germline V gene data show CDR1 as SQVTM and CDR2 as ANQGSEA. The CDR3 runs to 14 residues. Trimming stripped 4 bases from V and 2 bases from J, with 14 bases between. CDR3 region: CSVARGQRNTEAFF. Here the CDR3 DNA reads TGCAGCGTTGCCCGTGGACAGAGAAACACTGAAGCTTTCTTT.

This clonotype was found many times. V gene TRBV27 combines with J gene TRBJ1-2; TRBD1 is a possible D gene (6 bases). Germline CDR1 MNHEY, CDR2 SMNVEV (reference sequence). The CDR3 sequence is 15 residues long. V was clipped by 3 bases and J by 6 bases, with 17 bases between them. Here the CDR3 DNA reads TGTGCCAGCAGTTTGAGGGGGACCCGGGAAAATGGCTACACCTTC. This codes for CASSLRGTRENGYTF.

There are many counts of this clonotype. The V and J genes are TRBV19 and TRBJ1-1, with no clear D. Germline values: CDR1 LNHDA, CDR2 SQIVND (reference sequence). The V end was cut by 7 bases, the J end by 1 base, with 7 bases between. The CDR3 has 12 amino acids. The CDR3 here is CASTWANTEAFF. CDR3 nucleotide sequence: TGTGCCAGTACTTGGGCGAACACTGAAGCTTTCTTT.

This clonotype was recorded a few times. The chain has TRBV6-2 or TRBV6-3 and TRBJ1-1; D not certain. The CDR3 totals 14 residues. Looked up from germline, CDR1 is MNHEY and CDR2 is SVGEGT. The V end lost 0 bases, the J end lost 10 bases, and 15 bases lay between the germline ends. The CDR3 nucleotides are TGTGCCAGCAGTTACTCCATAGGTGGCGGCGGAGCTTTCTTT. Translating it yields CASSYSIGGGGAFF.

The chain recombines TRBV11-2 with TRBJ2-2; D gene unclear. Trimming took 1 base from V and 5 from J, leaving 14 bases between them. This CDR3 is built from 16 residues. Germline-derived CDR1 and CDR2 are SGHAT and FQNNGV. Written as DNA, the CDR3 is TGTGCCAGCAGCTTAGCAGGATTACTGAATACCGGGGAGCTGTTTTTT. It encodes CASSLAGLLNTGELFF.

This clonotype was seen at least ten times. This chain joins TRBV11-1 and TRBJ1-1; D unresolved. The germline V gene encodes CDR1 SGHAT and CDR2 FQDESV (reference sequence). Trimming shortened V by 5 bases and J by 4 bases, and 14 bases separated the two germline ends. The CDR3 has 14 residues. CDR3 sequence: CASSPLWGGTEAFF. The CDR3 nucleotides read TGTGCCAGCAGCCCCCTGTGGGGTGGCACTGAAGCTTTCTTT.

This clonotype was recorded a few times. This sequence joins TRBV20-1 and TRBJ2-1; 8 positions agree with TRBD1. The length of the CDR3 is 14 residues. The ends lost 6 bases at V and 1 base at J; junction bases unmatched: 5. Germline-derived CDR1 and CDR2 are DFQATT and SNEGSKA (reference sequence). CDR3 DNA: TGCAGTGCCAGGGGGCAGGTATCCTACAATGAGCAGTTCTTC. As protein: CSARGQVSYNEQFF.

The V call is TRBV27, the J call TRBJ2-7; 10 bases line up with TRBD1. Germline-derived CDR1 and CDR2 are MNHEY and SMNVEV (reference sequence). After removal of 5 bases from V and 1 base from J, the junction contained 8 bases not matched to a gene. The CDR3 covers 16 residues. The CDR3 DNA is TGTGCCAGCAGTGCTCGATGGGACAGGGGATCCTACGAGCAGTACTTC. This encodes CASSARWDRGSYEQYF.

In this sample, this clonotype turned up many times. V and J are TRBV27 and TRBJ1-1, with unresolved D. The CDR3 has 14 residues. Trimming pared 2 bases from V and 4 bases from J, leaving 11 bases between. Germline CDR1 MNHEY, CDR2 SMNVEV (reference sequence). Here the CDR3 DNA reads TGTGCCAGCAGTTTAACCCAGAGTCTCACTGAAGCTTTCTTT. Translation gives CASSLTQSLTEAFF.

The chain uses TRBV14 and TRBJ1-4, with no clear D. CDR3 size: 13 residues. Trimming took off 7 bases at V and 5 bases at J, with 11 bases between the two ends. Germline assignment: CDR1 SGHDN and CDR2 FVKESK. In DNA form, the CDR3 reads TGTGCCAGCAACCAGGCATTAAATGAAAAACTGTTTTTT. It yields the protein CASNQALNEKLFF.

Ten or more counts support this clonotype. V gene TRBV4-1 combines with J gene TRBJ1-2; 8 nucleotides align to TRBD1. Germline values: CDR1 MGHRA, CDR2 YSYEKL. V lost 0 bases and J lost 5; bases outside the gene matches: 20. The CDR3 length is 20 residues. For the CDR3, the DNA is TGCGCCAGCAGCCAAGAGAACGACCGGACCCAGAGGGACAGGCAGTATGGCTACACCTTC. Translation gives CASSQENDRTQRDRQYGYTF.

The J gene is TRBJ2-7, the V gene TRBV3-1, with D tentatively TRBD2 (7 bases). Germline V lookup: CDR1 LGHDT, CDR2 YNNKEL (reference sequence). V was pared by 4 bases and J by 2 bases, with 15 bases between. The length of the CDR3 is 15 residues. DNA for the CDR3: TGTGCCAGCAGCCTTCTGGGGGGGGCAACCTACGAGCAGTACTTC. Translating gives CASSLLGGATYEQYF.

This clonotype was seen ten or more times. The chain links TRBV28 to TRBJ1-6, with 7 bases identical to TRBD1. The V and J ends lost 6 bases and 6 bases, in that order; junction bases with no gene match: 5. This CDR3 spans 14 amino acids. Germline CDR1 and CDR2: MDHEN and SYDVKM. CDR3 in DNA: TGTGCCAGCAGATTGGGACAGTCTAATTCACCCCTCCACTTT. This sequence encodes CASRLGQSNSPLHF.

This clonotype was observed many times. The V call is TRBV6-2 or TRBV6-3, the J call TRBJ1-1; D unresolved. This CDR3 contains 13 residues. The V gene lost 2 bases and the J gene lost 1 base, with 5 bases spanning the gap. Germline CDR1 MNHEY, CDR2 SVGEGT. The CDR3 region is CASSYKRNTEAFF. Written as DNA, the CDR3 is TGTGCCAGCAGTTACAAGCGGAACACTGAAGCTTTCTTT.

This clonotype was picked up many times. CDR3 sequence reads: CASSTQGVGETQYF. In nucleotides, the CDR3 is TGTGCCAGCAGCACCCAGGGGGTCGGGGAGACCCAGTACTTC. This rearrangement joins TRBV11-2 to TRBJ2-5, with 7 bases that match TRBD1. Germline-derived CDR1 and CDR2 are SGHAT and FQNNGV. The trim removed 5 bases at V and 5 bases at J, leaving 8 bases unmatched. CDR3 size: 14 residues.

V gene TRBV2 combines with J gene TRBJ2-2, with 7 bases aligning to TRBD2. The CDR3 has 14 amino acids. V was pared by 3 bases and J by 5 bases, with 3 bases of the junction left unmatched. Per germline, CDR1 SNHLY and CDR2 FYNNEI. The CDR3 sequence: CASSEGGSTGELFF. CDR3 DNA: TGTGCCAGCAGTGAGGGAGGGTCAACCGGGGAGCTGTTTTTT. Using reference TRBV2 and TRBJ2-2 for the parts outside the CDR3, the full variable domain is EPEVTQTPSHQVTQMGQEVILRCVPISNHLYFYWYRQILGQKVEFLVSFYNNEISEKSEIFDDQFSVERPDGSNFTLKIRSTKLEDSAMYFCASSEGGSTGELFFGEGSRLTVL.

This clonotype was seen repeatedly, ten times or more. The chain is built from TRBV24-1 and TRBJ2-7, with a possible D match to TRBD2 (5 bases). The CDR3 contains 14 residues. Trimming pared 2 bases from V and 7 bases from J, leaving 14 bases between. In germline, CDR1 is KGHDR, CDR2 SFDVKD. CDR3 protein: CATSDSASTGEQYF. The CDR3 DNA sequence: TGTGCCACCAGTGATTCCGCGTCCACGGGAGAGCAGTACTTC.

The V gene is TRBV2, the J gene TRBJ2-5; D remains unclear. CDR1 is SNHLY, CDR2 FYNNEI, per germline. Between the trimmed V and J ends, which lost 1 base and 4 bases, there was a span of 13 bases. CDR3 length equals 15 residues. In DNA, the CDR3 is TGTGCCAGCAGTGAAGGACCCAATAAAGGAGAGACCCAGTACTTC. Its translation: CASSEGPNKGETQYF.

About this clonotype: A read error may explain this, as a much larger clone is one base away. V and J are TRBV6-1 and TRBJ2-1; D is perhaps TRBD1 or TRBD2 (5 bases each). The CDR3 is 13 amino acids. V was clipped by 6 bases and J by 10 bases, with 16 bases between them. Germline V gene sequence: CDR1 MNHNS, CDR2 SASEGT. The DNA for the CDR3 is TGTGCCAGCAGCGGGACCTCAAGGGGCGAGCAGTTCTTC. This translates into CASSGTSRGEQFF.

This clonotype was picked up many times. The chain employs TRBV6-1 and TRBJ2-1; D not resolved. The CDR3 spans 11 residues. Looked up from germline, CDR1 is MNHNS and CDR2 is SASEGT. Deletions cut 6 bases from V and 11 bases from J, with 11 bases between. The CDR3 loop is CASSSLGKQFF. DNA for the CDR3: TGTGCCAGCAGCAGTCTGGGGAAGCAGTTCTTC.

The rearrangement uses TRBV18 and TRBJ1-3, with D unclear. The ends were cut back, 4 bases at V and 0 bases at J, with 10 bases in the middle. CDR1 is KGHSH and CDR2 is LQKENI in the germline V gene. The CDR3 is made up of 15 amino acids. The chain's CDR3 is CASSLGRSSGNTIYF. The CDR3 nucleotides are TGTGCCAGCTCACTGGGGAGGAGCTCTGGAAACACCATATATTTT.

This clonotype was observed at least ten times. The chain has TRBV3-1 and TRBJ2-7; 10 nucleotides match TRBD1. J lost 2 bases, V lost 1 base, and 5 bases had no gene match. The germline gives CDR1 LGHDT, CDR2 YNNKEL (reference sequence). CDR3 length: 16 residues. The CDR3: CASSQGTGGITYEQYF. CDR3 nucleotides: TGTGCCAGCAGCCAAGGGACAGGGGGGATCACCTACGAGCAGTACTTC.

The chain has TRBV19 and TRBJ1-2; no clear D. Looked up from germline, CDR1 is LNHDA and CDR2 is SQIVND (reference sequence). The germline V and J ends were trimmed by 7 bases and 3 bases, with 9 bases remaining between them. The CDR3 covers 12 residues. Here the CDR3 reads CASTAGHYGYTF. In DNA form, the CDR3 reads TGTGCCAGTACTGCGGGCCACTATGGCTACACCTTC.